This T cell receptor (beta chain) was sequenced for a study of blood T cell repertoires in COVID-19. This CDR3 has 12 residues. CDR1 is LGHNA and CDR2 is YNFKEQ in the germline V gene. Trimming stripped 0 bases from V and 7 bases from J, with 3 bases between. Only in-frame clones appear in the TCRdb table, and some are missing; sequencing was by immunoSEQ multiplex PCR. The sample carries approximately 400,000 clones, approximately 90% recorded once. The chain is built from TRBV4-2 and TRBJ1-4; D unclear. This clonotype originated in a woman younger than 30 who had recovered from COVID-19. The sample consisted of PBMCs or T cells enriched from blood (not recorded which). DNA for the CDR3: TGTGCCAGCAGCCAAGATAGTGAAAAACTGTTTTTT. This sequence encodes CASSQDSEKLFF.